This T cell receptor (beta chain) derives from a study of Ad26.COV2.S vaccination and SARS-CoV-2 variants. General study results and limits: CD8+ and CD4+ T cells specific for spike reportedly responded with substantial breadth after vaccination.

Note on this clone: What it recognizes is unknown.

Some clones are missing from TCRdb's copy, which holds only in-frame ones; the method was immunoSEQ multiplex PCR. The sample records about half a million clones, 89% being singletons. The CDR3 has 14 residues. Germline values: CDR1 MDHEN, CDR2 SYDVKM. Trimming left V 2 bases short and J 4 bases short, with 8 bases between. Described treatment: roughly 19 received Ad26.COV2.S at low or high dose, single or two shots; roughly five received placebo; per-sample allocation not given. Repertoires come from day 63 after the first vaccine or placebo injection. The clonotype was recovered from a person between 18 and 65 years old who received the Ad26.COV2.S COVID-19 vaccine or a placebo. The specimen comprised peripheral blood, sampled in a trial of Ad26.COV2.S vaccine versus placebo. J is TRBJ2-2 and V is TRBV28; D perhaps matches TRBD2 (6 bases). Here the CDR3 reads CASSLGGVTGELFF. The CDR3 region has the DNA TGTGCCAGCAGTTTAGGAGGGGTCACCGGGGAGCTGTTTTTT. The whole variable domain, remainder taken from reference TRBV28 and TRBJ2-2, is DVKVTQSSRYLVKRTGEKVFLECVQDMDHENMFWYRQDPGLGLRLIYFSYDVKMKEKGDIPEGYSVSREKKERFSLILESASTNQTSMYLCASSLGGVTGELFFGEGSRLTVL.